This TCR beta chain is from a study of control samples from healthy donors and cancer patients. Germline V gives CDR1 LNHDA, CDR2 SQIVND (reference sequence). The CDR3 runs 15 residues. V was trimmed by 4 bases and J by 4 bases, leaving 14 bases between them. Measured with immunoSEQ multiplex PCR; TCRdb has only the in-frame clones, and not every one. The sample consists of about 170,000 clones, just over 90% of them appearing once. The sequence was collected from a woman in her sixties in good health. Material: blood. The gene calls are TRBV19 and TRBJ2-1; perhaps TRBD2 as D (6 bases). The CDR3 DNA reads as TGTGCCAGTAGTACGAGTACTGGGGGGTACAATGAGCAGTTCTTC. This gives the protein CASSTSTGGYNEQFF. The full variable domain, rest sourced from reference TRBV19 and TRBJ2-1, is DGGITQSPKYLFRKEGQNVTLSCEQNLNHDAMYWYRQDPGQGLRLIYYSQIVNDFQKGDIAEGYSVSREKKESFPLTVTSAQKNPTAFYLCASSTSTGGYNEQFFGPGTRLTVL.